Below, 12 T cell receptor beta chains from the same sample are listed, as sequenced in a study of blood T cells in healthy people across ages. A sample-barcoded 5' primer and a J-beta primer mix were used in a second PCR of about 7 to 11 cycles. Each CDR3 protein gets one entry after TCRdb re-called the 5' RACE reads with MiXCR. Of about 1.4 million distinct CDR3 sequences listed, around 59% are singletons. The sequenced material came from blood. The receptors come from a man younger than 35 in good health.

This clonotype occurred a few times. V gene TRBV5-1 combines with J gene TRBJ2-1, with TRBD1 as a possible D gene (5 bases). Germline V lookup: CDR1 SGHRS, CDR2 YFSETQ. This CDR3 spans 14 amino acids. With 4 bases removed from V and 6 bases from J, the gap between germline ends came to 14 bases. The CDR3 is CASSEDSSLNEQFF. In nucleotides, the CDR3 is TGCGCCAGCAGCGAAGACAGTAGCCTCAATGAGCAGTTCTTC.

The V and J genes are TRBV11-2 and TRBJ2-7; D unclear. The length of the CDR3 is 16 residues. Looked up from germline, CDR1 is SGHAT and CDR2 is FQNNGV. Deletions cut 1 base from V and 5 bases from J, with 18 bases between. The CDR3: CASSLGGVKSTNEQYF. The CDR3 DNA follows: TGTGCCAGCAGCTTAGGTGGAGTCAAGAGTACGAACGAGCAGTACTTC.

This clonotype was found a few times. The V and J genes are TRBV2 and TRBJ2-7; 8 bases line up with TRBD1. Germline CDR1 reads SNHLY; CDR2 reads FYNNEI. V trimming: 6 bases; J trimming: 3 bases; junction bases outside the gene matches: 7. This CDR3 comprises 14 residues. CDR3 protein: CASRRQGSVYEQYF. The CDR3 DNA reads as TGTGCCAGCAGACGACAGGGGTCGGTCTACGAGCAGTACTTC.

The rearrangement links TRBV7-2 to TRBJ2-3; 7 nucleotides agree with TRBD2. The CDR3 runs 14 residues. Germline V gene sequence: CDR1 SGHTA, CDR2 FQGNSA. The ends lost 7 bases at V and 2 bases at J; junction bases unmatched: 6. The CDR3 here is CASTAGVNTDTQYF. CDR3 DNA: TGTGCCAGCACGGCGGGAGTGAACACAGATACGCAGTATTTT.

The gene calls are TRBV27 and TRBJ2-7; 7 nucleotides agree with TRBD2. The closer fit of TRBJ2-5 to the DNA end suggests the J call may be wrong. This CDR3 has 15 amino acids. Germline CDR1 MNHEY, CDR2 SMNVEV (reference sequence). CDR3 sequence: CASQDRTSEWETQYF. Written as DNA, the CDR3 is TGTGCCAGCCAAGATCGGACTAGTGAGTGGGAGACCCAGTACTTC.

The rearrangement uses TRBV6-1 and TRBJ1-1; D is possibly TRBD1 (6 bases). Trimming stripped 8 bases from V and 1 base from J, with 14 bases between. The V gene's germline CDR1 is MNHNS and CDR2 SASEGT. The CDR3 is 14 residues long. The DNA for the CDR3 is TGTGCCAGCCCGGCACGGACAGAGAACACTGAAGCTTTCTTT. It is translated as CASPARTENTEAFF.

This clonotype was found a few times. The V call is TRBV7-9, the J call TRBJ2-7; D may be TRBD1 (5 bases). Germline V gene sequence: CDR1 SEHNR, CDR2 FQNEAQ (reference sequence). V lost 5 bases and J lost 4, with 21 bases in between. There are 16 residues in the CDR3. The CDR3: CASSAASGIETYEQYF. CDR3 sequence (DNA): TGTGCCAGCAGCGCGGCTTCAGGGATAGAGACGTACGAGCAGTACTTC.

The V gene is TRBV29-1, the J gene TRBJ1-2; TRBD1 is a possible D gene (5 bases). Trimming removed 0 bases at V and 0 bases at J, with 11 bases between. The CDR3 is made up of 15 amino acids. In germline, CDR1 is SQVTM, CDR2 ANQGSEA. CDR3 loop: CSVEDPGDPNYGYTF. In nucleotides, the CDR3 is TGCAGCGTTGAAGACCCGGGGGACCCTAACTATGGCTACACCTTC.

Turning to this clonotype: Mismatch with germline at one junction end may stem from a read error. The V call is TRBV20-1, the J call TRBJ2-5, with a tentative D call TRBD1 (7 bases). This CDR3 has 13 amino acids. Germline assignment: CDR1 DFQATT and CDR2 SNEGSKA (reference sequence). CDR3 DNA sequence: TGCAGTACTAGGAGGGACAGCCAAGAGACCCAGTACTTC. Its translation: CSTRRDSQETQYF.

This chain uses TRBV21-1 with TRBJ1-6. TRBV21-1 is described as a pseudogene. CDR3 length: 14 amino acids. The CDR3 here is CATLGCSYNSPLHF. The DNA for the CDR3 is TGTGCCACCCTCGGGTGTTCCTATAATTCACCCCTCCACTTT.

The chain combines TRBV5-1 with TRBJ2-7; possibly TRBD1 for D (6 bases). Looked up from germline, CDR1 is SGHRS and CDR2 is YFSETQ. There are 14 residues in the CDR3. V lost 0 bases and J 4 bases, leaving 11 bases between the germline ends. This chain's CDR3 is CASSLAYRGYEQYF. The CDR3 region has the DNA TGCGCCAGCAGCTTGGCCTATAGGGGGTACGAGCAGTACTTC.

The rearrangement uses TRBV6-1 and TRBJ2-5; D may be TRBD1 (6 bases). Germline assignment: CDR1 MNHNS and CDR2 SASEGT. The V and J ends lost 7 bases and 2 bases respectively, with 11 bases between them. The CDR3 runs 13 residues. The CDR3 loop reads CASIRDTQETQYF. For the CDR3, the DNA is TGTGCCAGCATCCGGGACACTCAAGAGACCCAGTACTTC.